This T cell receptor (beta chain) was identified during a study of technical replicates of blood from a few donors. Germline loops: CDR1 SGHTA, CDR2 FQGNSA. Trimming left V 1 base short and J 1 base short, with 8 bases between. This CDR3 region has 15 residues. The table came from immunoSEQ multiplex PCR; TCRdb's copy has only in-frame clones and leaves some out. The sample consists of some 70,000 clones, over 85% of them appearing once. The specimen sequenced was T cells isolated from PBMCs. The sequence derives from a human donor in good health. The J gene is TRBJ1-5, the V gene TRBV7-2, with TRBD1 as a possible D gene (6 bases). For the CDR3, the DNA is TGTGCCAGCAGCTTAGTCACAGGGAGCAATCAGCCCCAGCATTTT. It yields the protein CASSLVTGSNQPQHF.